This TCR beta chain was captured in a study of T cell responses to AZD1222 COVID-19 vaccine. Germline V gene lookup returns CDR1 MGHDK and CDR2 SYGVNS. The CDR3 covers 16 residues. V lost 3 bases, J lost 0 bases, and 12 bases lay in between. Method: immunoSEQ multiplex PCR; TCRdb's copy keeps in-frame clones and lacks some. The sample yields approximately 170,000 clones, about 92% seen once. The origin of this receptor is an adult in good health. Sample: peripheral blood, taken on day 0 of AZD1222 vaccination. V and J are TRBV25-1 and TRBJ1-3; D is ambiguous. DNA of the CDR3: TGTGCCAGCAGTGACGCGACGGTGAGCTCTGGAAACACCATATATTTT. Translation gives CASSDATVSSGNTIYF.